These 13 T cell receptor beta chains originate from one sample sequenced in a study of blood T cell repertoires in COVID-19. Repertoires were generated with immunoSEQ multiplex PCR, while TCRdb's copy carries only in-frame clones and drops some. The sample records 30,000 to 45,000 clones, around four fifths being singletons. Sequencing used peripheral blood. The receptors were sampled from a man aged 55 to 70 with acute or convalescent COVID-19.

The chain links TRBV6-1 to TRBJ1-2; D is possibly TRBD1 (5 bases). Per germline, CDR1 MNHNS and CDR2 SASEGT. The length of the CDR3 is 15 residues. The V and J ends lost 3 bases and 7 bases respectively, with 18 bases between them. The chain's CDR3 is CASSDPSQGEFGYTF. CDR3 sequence (DNA): TGTGCCAGCAGTGACCCCTCGCAGGGCGAGTTTGGCTACACCTTC.

The CDR3 DNA sequence: TGTGCCAGCAGGAGCGGGGACCGCACAGATACGCAGTATTTT. Protein sequence: CASRSGDRTDTQYF. The chain is built from TRBV27 and TRBJ2-3; 7 nucleotides agree with TRBD2. V gave up 6 bases and J gave up 1 base; unmatched junction bases: 4. CDR3 size: 14 residues. Germline CDR1 and CDR2: MNHEY and SMNVEV (reference sequence).

The chain recombines TRBV5-1 with TRBJ2-1, with 14 bases that match TRBD2. J lost 0 bases, V lost 4 bases, and 6 bases had no gene match. The germline gives CDR1 SGHRS, CDR2 YFSETQ. This CDR3 spans 18 amino acids. The CDR3 spells CASSQRLAGGSSYNEQFF. The CDR3 nucleotides are TGCGCCAGCAGCCAAAGACTAGCGGGAGGGAGCTCCTACAATGAGCAGTTCTTC.

This clone was counted once. The chain has TRBV9 and TRBJ2-3; the D is unclear. The germline V gene encodes CDR1 SGDLS and CDR2 YYNGEE. This CDR3 is 12 amino acids long. V was clipped by 3 bases and J by 6 bases, with 8 bases between them. This CDR3 reads CASSERLDTQYF. CDR3 nucleotide sequence: TGTGCCAGCAGCGAGCGATTGGATACGCAGTATTTT.

The gene calls are TRBV9 and TRBJ2-3; no firm D call. This CDR3 contains 15 residues. CDR1 is SGDLS, CDR2 YYNGEE, per germline. V shed 0 bases and J shed 2 bases, with 10 bases lying between them. In DNA form, the CDR3 reads TGTGCCAGCAGCGTAGCTCTTTCTAACACAGATACGCAGTATTTT. Its protein product is CASSVALSNTDTQYF.

The J gene is TRBJ2-2, the V gene TRBV2; 7 positions agree with TRBD1. The CDR3 extends over 15 amino acids. Germline V lookup: CDR1 SNHLY, CDR2 FYNNEI. After removal of 0 bases from V and 5 bases from J, the junction contained 3 bases not matched to a gene. The CDR3 bases are TGTGCCAGCAGTGAAGCGAGGGGGCCTACCGGGGAGCTGTTTTTT. Amino acid sequence: CASSEARGPTGELFF.

The chain links TRBV10-3 to TRBJ1-2, with D hard to call. The V gene's germline CDR1 is ENHRY and CDR2 SYGVKD. V was clipped by 2 bases and J by 4 bases, with 5 bases between them. CDR3 size: 12 residues. Here the CDR3 reads CAISEGGYGYTF. CDR3 nucleotide sequence: TGTGCCATCAGTGAGGGAGGCTATGGCTACACCTTC.

The chain uses TRBV2 and TRBJ1-2; unclear D gene. The CDR3 extends over 13 amino acids. Per the germline V gene, CDR1 is SNHLY and CDR2 is FYNNEI. The V gene lost 5 bases and the J gene lost 7 bases, with 14 bases spanning the gap. The CDR3, as DNA: TGTGCCAGCAGTTATAATACGGAGGCTGGCTACACCTTC. It codes for CASSYNTEAGYTF.

The rearrangement joins TRBV19 to TRBJ2-7; TRBD2 matches at 8 bases. This CDR3 has 13 amino acids. Germline CDR1 reads LNHDA; CDR2 reads SQIVND (reference sequence). J was trimmed by 7 bases and V by 6 bases; bases with no gene match: 8. CDR3 sequence: CASSPTSVTEQYF. In nucleotides, the CDR3 is TGTGCCAGTAGCCCGACTAGCGTGACGGAGCAGTACTTC. Using reference TRBV19 and TRBJ2-7 for the parts outside the CDR3, the full variable domain is DGGITQSPKYLFRKEGQNVTLSCEQNLNHDAMYWYRQDPGQGLRLIYYSQIVNDFQKGDIAEGYSVSREKKESFPLTVTSAQKNPTAFYLCASSPTSVTEQYFGPGTRLTVT.

The gene calls are TRBV5-1 and TRBJ1-1; tentative D call: TRBD1 (6 bases). V lost 0 bases and J 1 base, leaving 13 bases between the germline ends. Germline V CDR1 and CDR2: SGHRS, YFSETQ. The CDR3 has 16 amino acids. This CDR3 is CASSLGRTVRNTEAFF. The CDR3, as DNA: TGCGCCAGCAGCTTGGGTAGGACAGTTCGGAACACTGAAGCTTTCTTT.

The chain combines TRBV4-2 with TRBJ2-7; maybe TRBD2 (6 bases). The CDR3 sequence is 13 residues long. Trimming shortened V by 2 bases and J by 5 bases, and 10 bases separated the two germline ends. CDR1 is LGHNA and CDR2 is YNFKEQ in the germline V gene. The CDR3 DNA is TGTGCCAGCAGCCAACGGGAGAGCGACGAGCAGTACTTC. Protein: CASSQRESDEQYF.

This sequence joins TRBV5-1 and TRBJ2-7, with no clear D. The CDR3 runs to 12 residues. Trimming stripped 1 base from V and 5 bases from J, with 7 bases between. CDR1 and CDR2 from the germline V gene are SGHRS and YFSETQ. DNA for the CDR3: TGCGCCAGCAGCTTGATTTTCGACGAGCAGTACTTC. Its translation: CASSLIFDEQYF.

CDR3 loop: CASSHGATGVNNEQYF. CDR3 DNA sequence: TGCGCCAGCAGCCATGGGGCGACAGGGGTAAATAACGAGCAGTACTTC. The chain carries TRBV5-1 and TRBJ2-7, with TRBD1 identical over 8 bases. Germline values: CDR1 SGHRS, CDR2 YFSETQ. J gave up 5 bases and V 4 bases, and 14 bases lay outside the gene matches. The CDR3 is 16 amino acids.